This passage covers 28 T cell receptor beta chains from one sample sequenced in a study of cytomegalovirus exposure and HLA in healthy donors. The PCR ran on 60 Vbeta and 13 Jbeta primers. The protocol was immunoSEQ multiplex PCR, while the TCRdb copy is restricted to in-frame clones and leaves out a portion. The sample has roughly 150,000 clones; 82% are singletons. Sequenced sample: PBMCs. The receptors originated from a woman aged 50 to 65 in good health and CMV-seropositive.

The V call is TRBV12-5, the J call TRBJ2-1, with D possibly matching TRBD2 (5 bases). Germline values: CDR1 LGHNT, CDR2 FRNRAP. The CDR3 is 19 amino acids. The ends were cut back, 3 bases at V and 4 bases at J, with 25 bases in the middle. The CDR3 DNA reads as TGTGCTAGTGGTTTAACCCTAGGAGGCAGCGGAAGAATTTACAATGAGCAGTTCTTC. This gives the protein CASGLTLGGSGRIYNEQFF.

V and J are TRBV7-6 and TRBJ2-2, with D maybe TRBD2 (6 bases). The CDR3 runs 16 residues. The germline V gene encodes CDR1 SGHVS and CDR2 FNYEAQ. Trimming took 2 bases from V and 7 from J, leaving 17 bases between them. The CDR3 here is CASSLPSTTSIGELFF. The CDR3 DNA is TGTGCCAGCAGCTTACCCTCTACTACTAGCATCGGGGAGCTGTTTTTT. Based on the CDR3 plus reference TRBV7-6 and TRBJ2-2, the full variable domain is GAGVSQSPRYKVTKRGQDVALRCDPISGHVSLYWYRQALGQGPEFLTYFNYEAQQDKSGLPNDRFSAERPEGSISTLTIQRTEQRDSAMYRCASSLPSTTSIGELFFGEGSRLTVL.

The V gene is TRBV28, the J gene TRBJ2-2; D may be TRBD1 (6 bases). From germline, CDR1 is MDHEN and CDR2 SYDVKM. Trimming shortened V by 6 bases and J by 2 bases, and 13 bases separated the two germline ends. This CDR3 is built from 15 residues. In DNA, the CDR3 is TGTGCCAGCAGATCCCGGACAGTCAACACCGGGGAGCTGTTTTTT. As protein: CASRSRTVNTGELFF.

A note on this clone: Other nucleotide sequences in the sample specify the same CDR3. This chain uses TRBV10-3 with TRBJ2-2; 9 bases are shared with TRBD1. Trimming took 4 bases from V and 5 from J; bases not matched to a gene: 2. The CDR3 has 14 residues. Germline CDR1 and CDR2: ENHRY and SYGVKD. The CDR3, as DNA: TGTGCCATCAGTGGACAGGGGGGGACCGGGGAGCTGTTTTTT. It translates to CAISGQGGTGELFF.

This chain links TRBV28 with TRBJ1-6; D perhaps matches TRBD1 (6 bases). The V and J ends lost 6 bases and 7 bases respectively, with 13 bases between them. The CDR3 is 14 residues long. Germline CDR1 reads MDHEN; CDR2 reads SYDVKM. The CDR3 reads CASRPPQGNSPLHF. CDR3 in DNA: TGTGCCAGCAGGCCTCCACAGGGAAATTCACCCCTCCACTTT.

This clone came up a few times. The genes are TRBV5-1 and TRBJ2-3, with D possibly TRBD1 on 5 matching bases. V was trimmed by 4 bases and J by 2 bases, leaving 11 bases between them. Germline V gene data show CDR1 as SGHRS and CDR2 as YFSETQ. This CDR3 contains 14 residues. The CDR3 loop reads CASSQDTVTDTQYF. The CDR3, as DNA: TGCGCCAGCAGCCAGGACACGGTCACAGATACGCAGTATTTT.

The count of this clone is one. The rearrangement joins TRBV13 to TRBJ2-3; tentative D call: TRBD1 (5 bases). The CDR3 is 15 residues long. CDR1 and CDR2 from the germline V gene are PRHDT and FYEKMQ (reference sequence). Deletions cut 0 bases from V and 1 base from J, with 8 bases between. The CDR3 is CASSLGTAGTDTQYF. The CDR3 coding sequence is TGTGCCAGCAGCTTAGGGACAGCTGGCACAGATACGCAGTATTTT.

The chain has TRBV6-6 and TRBJ2-3, with 11 bases aligning to TRBD2. The CDR3 length is 16 residues. The ends lost 0 bases at V and 7 bases at J; junction bases unmatched: 6. Germline-derived CDR1 and CDR2 are MNHNY and SVGAGI (reference sequence). CDR3: CASSYSSSGGANTQYF. The CDR3 nucleotides are TGTGCCAGCAGTTACTCGAGTAGCGGGGGGGCCAATACGCAGTATTTT.

The V gene is TRBV5-6, the J gene TRBJ2-1, with TRBD2 matching over 8 bases. V dropped 0 bases and J dropped 6; count of bases not matched to a gene: 2. CDR1 SGHDT and CDR2 YYEEEE come from the germline V gene. CDR3 length: 14 residues. As DNA, the CDR3 is TGTGCCAGCAGCTTGGGGCTAGCGGGCAATGAGCAGTTCTTC. It codes for CASSLGLAGNEQFF.

V gene TRBV5-1 combines with J gene TRBJ1-4; no firm D call. This CDR3 comprises 17 residues. The V and J ends lost 0 bases and 8 bases respectively, with 20 bases between them. Germline V lookup: CDR1 SGHRS, CDR2 YFSETQ. CDR3 DNA sequence: TGCGCCAGCAGCTTGGGTGGTGGGTCGAGACTCAACGAAAAACTGTTTTTT. It codes for CASSLGGGSRLNEKLFF.

The genes are TRBV6-1 and TRBJ2-2, with 8 bases fitting TRBD2. The CDR3 contains 15 residues. J lost 7 bases, V lost 8 bases, and 12 bases had no gene match. CDR1 is MNHNS, CDR2 SASEGT, per germline. CDR3 coding DNA: TGTGCCAGCGGTAGCGGGGTCTTTGGGGGCGGGGAGCTGTTTTTT. It translates to CASGSGVFGGGELFF.

The J gene is TRBJ2-1, the V gene TRBV29-1; D is ambiguous. Germline V CDR1 and CDR2: SQVTM, ANQGSEA. The V gene lost 3 bases and the J gene lost 16 bases, with 7 bases spanning the gap. The CDR3 has 8 residues. The CDR3 spells CSVDGTFF. In DNA form, the CDR3 reads TGCAGCGTTGATGGCACCTTCTTC.

V and J are TRBV13 and TRBJ2-2, with 7 bases that match TRBD1. This CDR3 is 14 amino acids long. Germline CDR1 reads PRHDT; CDR2 reads FYEKMQ (reference sequence). J gave up 4 bases and V 8 bases, and 7 bases lay outside the gene matches. The CDR3 nucleotides are TGTGCCAGCGCCGGGACAGAAGGCACCGGGGAGCTGTTTTTT. Its protein product is CASAGTEGTGELFF.

This clone was seen just once. The chain joins TRBV28 to TRBJ1-4, with 9 bases aligning to TRBD1. CDR3 length: 15 residues. V shed 3 bases, J shed 8 bases, and the junction held 7 bases outside the gene matches. The germline gives CDR1 MDHEN, CDR2 SYDVKM. The CDR3 bases are TGTGCCAGCAGTTTTATGACAGGGGGTTCCGAAAAACTGTTTTTT. Protein sequence: CASSFMTGGSEKLFF.

The chain is built from TRBV27 and TRBJ1-5, with 9 bases fitting TRBD1. V was pared by 6 bases and J by 2 bases, with 5 bases of the junction left unmatched. CDR3 length: 15 residues. Germline CDR1 MNHEY, CDR2 SMNVEV (reference sequence). CDR3 sequence: CASRTGGSRNQPQHF. The CDR3 DNA reads TGTGCCAGCAGAACAGGGGGCTCACGCAATCAGCCCCAGCATTTT.

The V gene is TRBV6-1, the J gene TRBJ2-7, with a possible D match to TRBD1 (5 bases). Trimming took 9 bases from V and 5 from J, leaving 14 bases between them. The CDR3 is 12 amino acids. Looked up from germline, CDR1 is MNHNS and CDR2 is SASEGT. This CDR3 is CASRQSSHEQYF. The CDR3 DNA sequence: TGTGCCAGTAGACAGAGTTCCCACGAGCAGTACTTC.

The rearrangement links TRBV6-6 to TRBJ2-4, with D perhaps TRBD1 (6 bases). V was cut by 5 bases and J by 9 bases, with 17 bases left in between. From germline, CDR1 is MNHNY and CDR2 SVGAGI (reference sequence). This CDR3 comprises 14 residues. The CDR3 DNA is TGTGCCAGCAGTGGGTCGACAGGCCGTGGCATTCAGTACTTC. As protein: CASSGSTGRGIQYF.

V usage is TRBV5-1 and J usage is TRBJ2-7, with a tentative D call TRBD2 (7 bases). The germline CDR1 and CDR2 sequences are SGHRS and YFSETQ. CDR3 size: 14 residues. Deletions cut 5 bases from V and 7 bases from J, with 19 bases between. The CDR3 bases are TGCGCCAGCAGACCTGGCCAGGGGAGGGAAGAGCAGTACTTC. Protein product: CASRPGQGREEQYF.

The V gene is TRBV27, the J gene TRBJ2-4, with a weak D call TRBD1 (6 bases). The V and J ends lost 8 bases and 9 bases respectively, with 23 bases between them. Germline V gene data show CDR1 as MNHEY and CDR2 as SMNVEV (reference sequence). The CDR3 is made up of 15 amino acids. CDR3 in amino acids: CASSDRTAQPGIQYF. The CDR3 coding sequence is TGTGCCAGCTCCGATAGGACAGCCCAACCCGGCATTCAGTACTTC.

There are a few counts of this clone. The chain is built from TRBV5-1 and TRBJ2-1; TRBD2 matches 9 bases. The CDR3 has 16 amino acids. V dropped 5 bases and J dropped 6; count of bases not matched to a gene: 12. In germline, CDR1 is SGHRS, CDR2 YFSETQ. CDR3 in DNA: TGCGCCAGCAGTAGGCGCCCGGGACTAGCAGGCAATGAGCAGTTCTTC. It translates to CASSRRPGLAGNEQFF.

The J gene is TRBJ2-3, the V gene TRBV9; D is possibly TRBD1 (5 bases). CDR1 and CDR2 (germline): SGDLS, YYNGEE. The CDR3 covers 14 residues. Trimming stripped 3 bases from V and 3 bases from J, with 11 bases between. The DNA for the CDR3 is TGTGCCAGCAGCGGTCTAGGGGATACAGATACGCAGTATTTT. Translating gives CASSGLGDTDTQYF.

The chain recombines TRBV7-2 with TRBJ1-3, with D maybe TRBD1 (6 bases). Germline CDR1 reads SGHTA; CDR2 reads FQGNSA. The CDR3 length is 16 residues. The V end was cut by 4 bases, the J end by 2 bases, with 15 bases between. In DNA form, the CDR3 reads TGTGCCAGCAGCTCGATGGGGGCAGGGACTGGAAACACCATATATTTT. Translation: CASSSMGAGTGNTIYF.

The V and J genes are TRBV6-1 and TRBJ1-2; weak D call: TRBD1 (5 bases). Germline V gene sequence: CDR1 MNHNS, CDR2 SASEGT. V lost 2 bases and J lost 7, with 11 bases in between. This CDR3 has 13 residues. This CDR3 reads CASSEQTGSGYTF. The CDR3 nucleotides read TGTGCCAGCAGTGAACAAACAGGCAGTGGCTACACCTTC.

The chain combines TRBV13 with TRBJ2-7; TRBD1 matches 7 bases. V lost 5 bases to trimming and J lost 3 bases; unmatched junction nucleotides: 7. The length of the CDR3 is 14 residues. CDR1 and CDR2 from the germline V gene are PRHDT and FYEKMQ (reference sequence). CDR3 bases: TGTGCCAGCAGCACTAGGGGGCACGTCTACGAGCAGTACTTC. Residues: CASSTRGHVYEQYF.

The V and J genes are TRBV4-2 and TRBJ1-5; a possible D gene is TRBD1 (6 bases). Germline V CDR1 and CDR2: LGHNA, YNFKEQ. V was cut by 0 bases and J by 6 bases, with 15 bases left in between. This CDR3 is built from 16 residues. CDR3 bases: TGTGCCAGCAGCCAAGAGTCATGGCAGGGGTTTCAGCCCCAGCATTTT. It translates to CASSQESWQGFQPQHF.

The DNA for the CDR3 is TGCGCCAGCGGGGCCGGACCTAATGAGCAGTTCTTC. It specifies CASGAGPNEQFF. V is TRBV10-1 and J is TRBJ2-1; TRBD1 might be the D (5 bases). V lost 8 bases and J 7 bases, leaving 12 bases between the germline ends. The CDR3 length is 12 residues. CDR1 is WNHNN and CDR2 is SYGVQD in the germline V gene (reference sequence).

CDR3 protein: CASSVNTQDFLFGYTF. CDR3 nucleotide sequence: TGTGCCAGTAGCGTAAACACACAGGATTTCCTCTTCGGCTACACCTTC. V is TRBV19 and J is TRBJ1-2; tentative D call: TRBD1 (5 bases). This CDR3 is 16 amino acids long. CDR1 and CDR2 from the germline V gene are LNHDA and SQIVND (reference sequence). V was trimmed by 6 bases and J by 8 bases, leaving 25 bases between them. Variable domain in full (rest from reference TRBV19 and TRBJ1-2): DGGITQSPKYLFRKEGQNVTLSCEQNLNHDAMYWYRQDPGQGLRLIYYSQIVNDFQKGDIAEGYSVSREKKESFPLTVTSAQKNPTAFYLCASSVNTQDFLFGYTFGSGTRLTVV.

The CDR3 is CASSSPGRRADTQYF. In nucleotides, the CDR3 is TGTGCCAGCAGCTCTCCCGGGAGACGGGCAGATACGCAGTATTTT. The V gene is TRBV5-6, the J gene TRBJ2-3, with D perhaps TRBD2 (6 bases). V lost 3 bases and J 4 bases, leaving 15 bases between the germline ends. CDR3 size: 15 residues. The V gene's germline CDR1 is SGHDT and CDR2 YYEEEE.